The rows below give T cell receptor beta chains drawn from one sample of a study of blood T cell repertoires in COVID-19. TCRdb's copy holds only in-frame clones and misses some; the assay was immunoSEQ multiplex PCR. This repertoire shows some 150,000 clones, 80% found once; its top ten account for 5%. Sample: peripheral blood. The source is a woman between 45 and 60 years old with acute or convalescent COVID-19. The CDR3 runs from the conserved cysteine through the conserved F or W. The D gene is left open where the match is weak. Expanded clones get a size class; other rows say once, few or many, or leave the size out.

v_call	d_call	j_call	clone_size	cdr3_aa	cdr3_nt
TRBV2	NA	TRBJ1-5	NA	CASSDRTDNQPQHF	TGTGCCAGCAGTGACAGGACAGATAATCAGCCCCAGCATTTT
TRBV7-2	NA	TRBJ1-1	NA	CASSFARQDEAFF	TGTGCCAGCAGCTTTGCCCGACAGGACGAAGCTTTCTTT
TRBV6-5	NA	TRBJ1-1	NA	CASSYEVGTEAFF	TGTGCCAGCAGTTACGAGGTGGGCACTGAAGCTTTCTTT
TRBV7-2	TRBD1	TRBJ1-1	NA	CASSLGQYGTEAFF	TGTGCCAGCAGCTTGGGACAGTACGGGACTGAAGCTTTCTTT
TRBV7-2	TRBD2	TRBJ2-1	NA	CASSLSTSGDYNEQFF	TGTGCCAGCAGCTTGTCGACTAGCGGGGATTACAATGAGCAGTTCTTC
TRBV29-1	NA	TRBJ1-1	NA	CSGRAGGYTEAFF	TGCAGCGGGCGGGCAGGTGGGTACACTGAAGCTTTCTTT
TRBV29-1	NA	TRBJ1-4	NA	CSTRTFGGEKLFF	TGCAGCACTCGGACATTCGGGGGAGAAAAACTGTTTTTT
TRBV28	NA	TRBJ1-1	NA	CASSSRGGSYTEAFF	TGTGCCAGCAGTTCACGGGGAGGGAGTTACACTGAAGCTTTCTTT
TRBV18	NA	TRBJ1-4	NA	CASSSQATPTNEKLFF	TGTGCCAGCTCATCCCAGGCGACCCCTACTAATGAAAAACTGTTTTTT
TRBV5-1	TRBD1	TRBJ2-7	NA	CASSIPDRITYEQYF	TGCGCCAGCAGCATACCGGACAGGATCACCTACGAGCAGTACTTC
TRBV6-2/TRBV6-3	NA	TRBJ1-6	once	CASSPDSFYNSPLHF	TGTGCCAGCAGCCCCGACAGTTTCTATAATTCACCCCTCCACTTT
TRBV6-5	NA	TRBJ2-7	NA	CASRRDSLASYEQYF	TGTGCCAGCAGGCGGGACTCCCTGGCCAGCTACGAGCAGTACTTC
TRBV5-6	NA	TRBJ2-5	NA	CASSLYEETQYF	TGTGCCAGCAGCCTCTATGAGGAGACCCAGTACTTC
TRBV27	NA	TRBJ2-1	NA	CASSLFSVSSYNEQFF	TGTGCCAGCAGTTTATTTTCAGTCTCGTCCTACAATGAGCAGTTCTTC
TRBV4-3	TRBD2	TRBJ2-3	NA	CASSPLAGGFRTDTQYF	TGCGCCAGCAGCCCCTTAGCGGGGGGGTTTCGCACAGATACGCAGTATTTT
TRBV14	TRBD1	TRBJ2-7	NA	CASSQVRTGAFQKYF	TGTGCCAGCAGCCAAGTGAGGACAGGGGCTTTTCAGAAGTACTTC
TRBV6-5	NA	TRBJ2-7	NA	CASSRQDSNEQYF	TGTGCCAGCAGTCGCCAAGACAGTAATGAGCAGTACTTC
TRBV6-4	TRBD1	TRBJ2-1	NA	CASSRDRVRGVEQFF	TGTGCCAGCAGTAGAGACAGGGTGAGAGGAGTTGAGCAGTTCTTC
TRBV9	NA	TRBJ1-3	NA	CASSVALGAGNTIYF	TGTGCCAGCAGCGTAGCCTTGGGAGCTGGAAACACCATATATTTT
TRBV7-9	TRBD1	TRBJ1-1	few	CASSSGGTGSTEAFF	TGTGCCAGCAGCTCGGGGGGGACAGGGTCCACTGAAGCTTTCTTT
TRBV9	NA	TRBJ2-7	NA	CASSVGAGISYEQYF	TGTGCCAGCAGCGTAGGGGCCGGGATATCCTACGAGCAGTACTTC
TRBV9	TRBD1	TRBJ1-1	NA	CASSTDRGAEAFF	TGTGCCAGCAGCACCGACAGGGGAGCTGAAGCTTTCTTT
TRBV4-2	TRBD1	TRBJ1-6	NA	CASSQEDRDNSPLHF	TGTGCCAGCAGCCAGGAAGACAGGGACAATTCACCCCTCCACTTT
TRBV7-2	NA	TRBJ2-1	NA	CASSLDGGPYYEQFF	TGTGCCAGCAGCTTAGACGGGGGACCTTACTATGAGCAGTTCTTC
TRBV7-9	TRBD2	TRBJ2-3	NA	CASSLEGLAGAHTQYF	TGTGCCAGCAGCTTAGAAGGACTAGCGGGGGCCCATACGCAGTATTTT
TRBV5-1	TRBD1	TRBJ1-1	NA	CASSWQGDPNTEAFF	TGCGCCAGCAGCTGGCAGGGGGATCCGAACACTGAAGCTTTCTTT
TRBV4-3	TRBD1	TRBJ1-1	NA	CASSQAQGATTEAFF	TGCGCCAGCAGCCAAGCTCAGGGGGCGACGACTGAAGCTTTCTTT
TRBV5-6	TRBD1	TRBJ1-6	NA	CASGSRGHGSPLHF	TGTGCCAGCGGCTCCAGGGGGCACGGCTCACCCCTCCACTTT
TRBV6-5	NA	TRBJ1-3	NA	CASSQNTGNTIYF	TGTGCCAGCAGTCAGAATACGGGAAACACCATATATTTT
TRBV7-3	TRBD2	TRBJ2-3	NA	CASSPHGGGATQYF	TGTGCCAGCAGCCCCCATGGGGGGGGTGCTACGCAGTATTTT
TRBV5-1	TRBD1	TRBJ1-1	few	CASSVRQGRSEAFF	TGCGCCAGCAGCGTTAGACAGGGGAGGTCTGAAGCTTTCTTT
TRBV18	NA	TRBJ1-2	NA	CASSPEGGEGYTF	TGTGCCAGCTCACCAGAGGGAGGGGAAGGCTACACCTTC
TRBV29-1	TRBD1	TRBJ2-3	once	CSVAITNTGADTQYF	TGCAGCGTTGCAATAACCAATACAGGGGCAGATACGCAGTATTTT
TRBV5-1	TRBD2	TRBJ2-3	once	CASSPTAGSTDTQYF	TGCGCCAGCAGCCCCACAGCGGGGAGCACAGATACGCAGTATTTT
TRBV7-2	NA	TRBJ1-2	NA	CASSLGSTMGGYTF	TGTGCCAGCAGCTTAGGTTCAACGATGGGCGGCTACACCTTC
TRBV24-1	TRBD2	TRBJ2-5	few	CATSEAGGGLAQETQYF	TGTGCCACCAGTGAAGCGGGGGGGGGACTGGCGCAAGAGACCCAGTACTTC
TRBV6-2/TRBV6-3	TRBD1	TRBJ1-3	NA	CASSAGGPGNTIYF	TGTGCCAGCAGCGCAGGGGGACCTGGAAACACCATATATTTT
TRBV5-4	TRBD1	TRBJ1-5	NA	CASSLGGQRLDSNQPQHF	TGTGCCAGCAGCTTGGGGGGACAGCGCCTAGATAGCAATCAGCCCCAGCATTTT
TRBV18	NA	TRBJ1-4	NA	CASSPPSQVGEKLFF	TGTGCCAGCTCACCACCGTCACAGGTCGGTGAAAAACTGTTTTTT
TRBV16	NA	TRBJ1-4	NA	CASSPESIRTNEKLFF	TGTGCCAGCAGCCCCGAATCTATAAGAACTAATGAAAAACTGTTTTTT
TRBV6-5	TRBD2	TRBJ2-1	NA	CASSYFSGGANGEQFF	TGTGCCAGCAGTTACTTTAGCGGGGGGGCGAACGGTGAGCAGTTCTTC
TRBV5-4	NA	TRBJ1-1	NA	CASSSGAGDEAFF	TGTGCCAGCAGCTCCGGGGCGGGGGATGAAGCTTTCTTT
TRBV2	TRBD1	TRBJ1-1	NA	CARGRQGILNTEAFF	TGTGCCAGGGGAAGACAGGGTATTTTGAACACTGAAGCTTTCTTT
TRBV28	TRBD1	TRBJ2-7	NA	CASSAQGAGTYEQYF	TGTGCCAGCAGTGCACAGGGGGCAGGAACCTACGAGCAGTACTTC
TRBV7-8	NA	TRBJ1-2	few	CASSFDTSYGYTF	TGTGCCAGCAGCTTCGACACCAGCTATGGCTACACCTTC
TRBV9	TRBD2	TRBJ2-5	NA	CASSVTSGGHQETQYF	TGTGCCAGCAGCGTCACTAGCGGGGGGCACCAAGAGACCCAGTACTTC
TRBV4-3	TRBD2	TRBJ2-7	NA	CASSQAWRGGPYEQYF	TGCGCCAGCAGCCAAGCTTGGCGGGGGGGACCCTACGAGCAGTACTTC
TRBV19	NA	TRBJ1-1	NA	CASSQRTALEAFF	TGTGCCAGTAGTCAAAGGACAGCCCTTGAAGCTTTCTTT
TRBV14	NA	TRBJ1-6	once	CASSQDLYNSPLHF	TGTGCCAGCAGCCAAGACCTTTATAATTCACCCCTCCACTTT
TRBV27	NA	TRBJ2-3	NA	CASRPGMADTQYF	TGTGCCAGCAGGCCGGGTATGGCGGATACGCAGTATTTT